The clone carrying this T cell receptor (beta chain) was counted a few times. Its antigen remains unidentified. The same CDR3 also results from other DNA sequences found in this sample. This entry is derived from a study of shared clonotypes between healthy human individuals. Points from the study as a whole: Naive subsets typically showed greater estimated richness than memory subsets.

Terminally differentiated effector memory CD45RA+ cells were excluded by CCR7 positive selection of CD45RO-negative cells. Across several immunoSEQ plates, the genomic DNA of each subset was split evenly. Using roughly 200 ng DNA, around 30,000 T cell genomes, the sorted-subset replicate PCRs were run. TCRdb keeps only in-frame clones here, not all; method: immunoSEQ multiplex PCR. The table shows more than 2 million clones, with around 93% occurring only once. Trimming took off 3 bases at V and 0 bases at J, with 9 bases between the two ends. Per the germline V gene, CDR1 is MNHEY and CDR2 is SMNVEV (reference sequence). The CDR3 contains 15 residues.

The sample was naive CD8+ T cells from PBMCs. The rearrangement joins TRBV27 to TRBJ2-1; D is undetermined. The receptor was isolated from a man aged 18 to 30 in good health. Some clones in this sample may be carry-over from other donors' samples. CDR3 region: CASSLGLSSYNEQFF. The CDR3 DNA sequence: TGTGCCAGCAGTTTGGGGTTGAGCTCCTACAATGAGCAGTTCTTC.